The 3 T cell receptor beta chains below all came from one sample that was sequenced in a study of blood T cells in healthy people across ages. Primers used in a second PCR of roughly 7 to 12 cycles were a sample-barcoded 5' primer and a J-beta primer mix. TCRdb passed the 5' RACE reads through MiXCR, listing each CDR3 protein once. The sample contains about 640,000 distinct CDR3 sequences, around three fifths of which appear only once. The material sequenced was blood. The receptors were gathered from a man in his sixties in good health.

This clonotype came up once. The CDR3 sequence is CASSLLRVQSEAFF. The CDR3 region has the DNA TGTGCCAGCAGCCTACTCAGGGTTCAGTCTGAAGCTTTCTTT. This rearrangement joins TRBV11-2 to TRBJ1-1, with D perhaps TRBD1 (5 bases). CDR1 and CDR2 from the germline V gene are SGHAT and FQNNGV. This CDR3 contains 14 residues. V dropped 5 bases and J dropped 6 bases, with 16 bases sitting between them. Full variable domain (outside the CDR3, taken from reference TRBV11-2 and TRBJ1-1): EAGVAQSPRYKIIEKRQSVAFWCNPISGHATLYWYQQILGQGPKLLIQFQNNGVVDDSQLPKDRFSAERLKGVDSTLKIQPAKLEDSAVYLCASSLLRVQSEAFFGQGTRLTVV.

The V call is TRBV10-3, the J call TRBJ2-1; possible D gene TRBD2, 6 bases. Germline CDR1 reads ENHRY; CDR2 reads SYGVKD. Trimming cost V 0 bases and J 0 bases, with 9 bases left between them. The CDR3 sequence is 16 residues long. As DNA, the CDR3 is TGTGCCATCAGTGAGTCGGTGGGGGGCTCCTACAATGAGCAGTTCTTC. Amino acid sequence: CAISESVGGSYNEQFF.

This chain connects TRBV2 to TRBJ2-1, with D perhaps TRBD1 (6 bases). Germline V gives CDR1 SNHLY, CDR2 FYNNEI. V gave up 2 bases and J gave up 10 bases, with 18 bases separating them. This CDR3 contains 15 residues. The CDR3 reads CASSEFRQAAYEQFF. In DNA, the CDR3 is TGTGCCAGCAGTGAATTTCGACAGGCCGCCTACGAGCAGTTCTTC.